These 12 T cell receptor beta chains were all obtained from the same sample, sequenced in a study of technical replicates of blood from a handful of donors. Produced via immunoSEQ multiplex PCR; TCRdb's table is partial and in-frame only. The repertoire includes some 62,000 clones, around 90% of them detected once, and 5% to 6.5% sits in the top ten. The source material was PBMCs. These receptors all come from a human donor in good health. Some clones in this sample may be carry-over from other donors' samples.

This clone has more than one count but fewer than ten. The chain joins TRBV7-2 to TRBJ1-2, with TRBD1 as a possible D gene (5 bases). The CDR3 has 12 residues. Per germline, CDR1 SGHTA and CDR2 FQGNSA. Trimming took 5 bases from V and 13 from J, leaving 17 bases between them. The CDR3 nucleotides read TGTGCCAGCAGCGTCTCAAGGTGGGGCGCCACCTTC. Translated: CASSVSRWGATF.

The chain recombines TRBV6-4 with TRBJ2-2, with 8 bases matching TRBD2. The V and J ends lost 5 bases and 5 bases, in that order; junction bases with no gene match: 10. Germline V gene sequence: CDR1 MRHNA, CDR2 SNTAGT. The CDR3 is made up of 16 amino acids. CDR3 sequence reads: CASSPTGGLETGELFF. The CDR3 nucleotides read TGTGCCAGCAGTCCAACGGGGGGGCTGGAGACCGGGGAGCTGTTTTTT.

This clone has a handful of counts. The rearrangement links TRBV5-1 to TRBJ2-5; D not resolved. This CDR3 region has 12 residues. The V and J ends lost 0 bases and 5 bases respectively, with 5 bases between them. From germline, CDR1 is SGHRS and CDR2 YFSETQ. CDR3 DNA: TGCGCCAGCAGCTTGGCTGTTGAGACCCAGTACTTC. It encodes CASSLAVETQYF.

The J gene is TRBJ2-3, the V gene TRBV29-1, with 10 bases lining up with TRBD2. The junction had 6 bases not matched to a gene; V was cut back by 0 bases and J by 3 bases. Germline assignment: CDR1 SQVTM and CDR2 ANQGSEA. The CDR3 has 16 amino acids. As DNA, the CDR3 is TGCAGCGTTGAAGATTCCCCTAGCGGGAGAACAGATACGCAGTATTTT. Protein sequence: CSVEDSPSGRTDTQYF.

The chain employs TRBV7-2 and TRBJ2-7; 11 positions match TRBD2. CDR3 length: 19 amino acids. The V gene end was trimmed by 4 bases and the J gene end by 3 bases; junction bases not matched to a gene: 17. From germline, CDR1 is SGHTA and CDR2 FQGNSA. CDR3 sequence: CASSYSSGRSTEEHYEQYF. DNA for the CDR3: TGTGCCAGCAGCTATTCTAGCGGGAGGTCAACGGAGGAACACTACGAGCAGTACTTC.

The sample holds one count of this clone. The rearrangement links TRBV23-1 to TRBJ1-5, with 8 bases that match TRBD1. TRBV23-1 is reported as an ORF; its role is uncertain. The V gene end was trimmed by 2 bases and the J gene end by 4 bases; junction bases not matched to a gene: 13. The CDR3 has 18 amino acids. The CDR3 coding sequence is TGCGCCAGCAGTCAACCACCCCGGGACAGGACGGGTAATCAGCCCCAGCATTTT. Encoded protein: CASSQPPRDRTGNQPQHF.

The V and J genes are TRBV4-3 and TRBJ1-6; TRBD1 aligns across 8 bases. This CDR3 has 15 amino acids. The ends lost 1 base at V and 7 bases at J; junction bases unmatched: 3. Germline loops: CDR1 LGHNA, CDR2 YSLEER. CDR3 coding DNA: TGCGCCAGCAGCCAAGCGAGGGACAGGAATTCACCCCTCCACTTT. This codes for CASSQARDRNSPLHF.

The chain has TRBV5-1 and TRBJ2-1; 10 positions match TRBD2. The CDR3 is made up of 17 amino acids. From germline, CDR1 is SGHRS and CDR2 YFSETQ. The V gene end was trimmed by 0 bases and the J gene end by 2 bases; junction bases not matched to a gene: 5. The CDR3 nucleotides are TGCGCCAGCAGCTTGGGCCCAGCGGGGGGGCCCTACAATGAGCAGTTCTTC. Residues: CASSLGPAGGPYNEQFF.

The chain carries TRBV6-5 and TRBJ2-3; 12 nucleotides line up with TRBD2. Germline CDR1 reads MNHEY; CDR2 reads SVGAGI. The J segment lost 6 bases and the V segment lost 5 bases, leaving 6 bases of the junction unmatched. The length of the CDR3 is 15 residues. The CDR3 sequence: CASSMTSGSRDTQYF. CDR3 sequence (DNA): TGTGCCAGCAGTATGACTAGCGGGAGTCGGGATACGCAGTATTTT.

The chain is built from TRBV10-3 and TRBJ1-1; TRBD1 might be the D (5 bases). V was pared by 2 bases and J by 0 bases, with 10 bases between. This CDR3 is 15 amino acids long. From germline, CDR1 is ENHRY and CDR2 SYGVKD. The CDR3 sequence: CAISERGTMNTEAFF. CDR3 sequence (DNA): TGTGCCATCAGTGAGAGAGGGACTATGAACACTGAAGCTTTCTTT.

CDR3 DNA: TGTGCCAGCAGCTCCCTGACAGGGTCAGCAACTTTCTTT. Its translation: CASSSLTGSATFF. The genes are TRBV11-3 and TRBJ1-1; 7 positions agree with TRBD1. CDR1 is SGHNT, CDR2 YENEEA, per germline. There are 13 residues in the CDR3. V shed 4 bases and J 12 bases; nucleotides not matched to a gene: 11. The full variable domain, with the rest looked up from reference TRBV11-3 and TRBJ1-1, is EAGVVQSPRYKIIEKKQPVAFWCNPISGHNTLYWYLQNLGQGPELLIRYENEEAVDDSQLPKDRFSAERLKGVDSTLKIQPAELGDSAVYLCASSSLTGSATFFGQGTRLTVV.

CDR3 protein: CASSVRLAVGETQYF. CDR3 in DNA: TGTGCCAGCAGTGTGCGACTAGCTGTTGGGGAGACCCAGTACTTC. This rearrangement joins TRBV25-1 to TRBJ2-5; TRBD2 agrees at 7 bases. The CDR3 is 15 amino acids. After removal of 4 bases from V and 5 bases from J, the junction contained 10 bases not matched to a gene. Germline V gives CDR1 MGHDK, CDR2 SYGVNS.